This T cell receptor (beta chain) was profiled in a study of response to subunit inactivated influenza vaccine. Whole-study results and caveats: New T cells are recruited in small numbers by each seasonal influenza vaccination, according to the authors' suggestion.

Germline V gene lookup returns CDR1 DFQATT and CDR2 SNEGSKA (reference sequence). CDR3 length: 16 amino acids. The V and J ends lost 3 bases and 7 bases, in that order; junction bases with no gene match: 10. This clonotype has just a few counts. Its specificity is unknown. TCRdb fed the RT-PCR reads into MiXCR, producing one record per CDR3 protein. The data show under 550,000 distinct CDR3 sequences, with less than 10% seen just once and approximately 13% held by the top ten. The sample in question was PBMCs from blood, obtained roughly 24 months after vaccination. The TCR sequence derives from a man between 50 and 69 years old who received an inactivated influenza vaccine. This rearrangement joins TRBV20-1 to TRBJ2-1; 12 bases are a match to TRBD1. The CDR3 region is CSARGPGTGGLNEQFF. The CDR3 DNA reads as TGCAGTGCTAGGGGACCCGGGACAGGGGGCCTGAATGAGCAGTTCTTC.